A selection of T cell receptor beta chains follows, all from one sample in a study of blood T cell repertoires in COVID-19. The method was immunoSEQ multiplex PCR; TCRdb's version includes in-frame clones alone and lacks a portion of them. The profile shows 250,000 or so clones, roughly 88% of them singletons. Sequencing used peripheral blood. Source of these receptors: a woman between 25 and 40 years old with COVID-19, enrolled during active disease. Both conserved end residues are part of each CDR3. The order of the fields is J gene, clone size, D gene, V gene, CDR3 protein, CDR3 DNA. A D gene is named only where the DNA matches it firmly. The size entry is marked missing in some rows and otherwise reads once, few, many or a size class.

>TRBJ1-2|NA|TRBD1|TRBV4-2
CASSQAGGTGGNYGYTF
TGTGCCAGCAGCCAAGCGGGGGGGACAGGGGGTAACTATGGCTACACCTTC
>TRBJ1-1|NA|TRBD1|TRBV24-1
CATSDLQGAGTEAFF
TGTGCCACCAGTGATTTGCAGGGGGCTGGGACTGAAGCTTTCTTT
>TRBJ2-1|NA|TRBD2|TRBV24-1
CATSDGGLTSGGLYNEQFF
TGTGCCACCAGTGATGGCGGGTTGACTAGCGGAGGGCTATACAATGAGCAGTTCTTC
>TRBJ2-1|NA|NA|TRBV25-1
CASRGQYSYNEQFF
TGTGCCAGCCGAGGACAGTACTCCTACAATGAGCAGTTCTTC
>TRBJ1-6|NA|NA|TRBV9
CASSVVGGRDSPLHF
TGTGCCAGCAGCGTAGTTGGGGGCCGGGATTCACCCCTCCACTTT
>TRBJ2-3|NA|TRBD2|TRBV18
CASSPVLAGVGTDTQYF
TGTGCCAGCTCACCCGTGCTAGCGGGGGTTGGCACAGATACGCAGTATTTT
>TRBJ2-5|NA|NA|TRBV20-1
CSASDSPGETQYF
TGCAGTGCTAGTGACAGTCCAGGGGAGACCCAGTACTTC
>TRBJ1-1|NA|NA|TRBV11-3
CASSLWNVGSEAFF
TGTGCCAGCAGCTTATGGAACGTCGGGTCTGAAGCTTTCTTT
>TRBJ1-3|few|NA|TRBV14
CASSPSAGGSSGNTIYF
TGTGCCAGCAGCCCCTCAGCGGGGGGCTCTTCCGGAAACACCATATATTTT
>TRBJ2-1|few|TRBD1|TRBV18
CASSPRRTGTGDNEQFF
TGTGCCAGCTCACCCCGGCGTACCGGGACAGGGGACAATGAGCAGTTCTTC
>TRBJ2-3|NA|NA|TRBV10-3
CAISGDTVEYF
TGTGCCATCAGTGGGGACACCGTCGAGTATTTT
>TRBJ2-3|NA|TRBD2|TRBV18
CASSPRWLAGSTSTDTQYF
TGTGCCAGCTCACCACGTTGGCTAGCGGGCTCCACTAGCACAGATACGCAGTATTTT
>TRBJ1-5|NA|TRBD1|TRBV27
CASSFAGQGVHQPQHF
TGTGCCAGCAGTTTCGCGGGACAGGGGGTCCATCAGCCCCAGCATTTT
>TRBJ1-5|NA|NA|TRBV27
CASSLYGISNQPQHF
TGTGCCAGCAGTTTATACGGGATTAGCAATCAGCCCCAGCATTTT
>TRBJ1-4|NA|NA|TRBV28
CASSEGGAGEKLFF
TGTGCCAGCAGTGAGGGGGGGGCAGGTGAAAAACTGTTTTTT
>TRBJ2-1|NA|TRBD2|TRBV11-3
CASSSRTSGTPYNEQFF
TGTGCCAGCAGCTCGCGGACTAGCGGGACCCCCTACAATGAGCAGTTCTTC
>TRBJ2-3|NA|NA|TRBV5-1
CASSLNLQGTLPDTQYF
TGCGCCAGCAGCTTAAATCTACAGGGAACTTTACCAGATACGCAGTATTTT
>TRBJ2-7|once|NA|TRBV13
CASSLGASSYEQYF
TGTGCCAGCAGCTTAGGGGCTAGCTCCTACGAGCAGTACTTC
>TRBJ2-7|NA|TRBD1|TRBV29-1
CSVIPQGPPYEQYF
TGCAGCGTTATACCACAGGGGCCCCCCTACGAGCAGTACTTC
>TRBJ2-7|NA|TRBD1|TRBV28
CASSSFWDRRGEQYF
TGTGCCAGCAGTTCGTTTTGGGACAGGCGTGGCGAGCAGTACTTC
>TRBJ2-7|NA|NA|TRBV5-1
CASSRDTGPYEQYF
TGCGCCAGCAGCCGGGACACGGGGCCCTACGAGCAGTACTTC
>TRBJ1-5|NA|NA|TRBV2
CASSDRGRSNQPQHF
TGTGCCAGCAGTGACCGGGGTCGGAGCAATCAGCCCCAGCATTTT
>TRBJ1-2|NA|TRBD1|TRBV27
CASSQDRANYGYTF
TGTGCCAGCAGTCAGGACAGGGCTAACTATGGCTACACCTTC
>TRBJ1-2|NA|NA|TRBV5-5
CASSLGENYGYTF
TGTGCCAGCAGCTTGGGTGAGAACTATGGCTACACCTTC
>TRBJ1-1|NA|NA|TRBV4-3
CASSQAYPNLNTEAFF
TGCGCCAGCAGCCAAGCCTACCCTAACTTGAACACTGAAGCTTTCTTT
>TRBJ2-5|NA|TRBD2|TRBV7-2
CASSPRRGREQETQYF
TGTGCCAGCAGCCCCCGTCGCGGGAGGGAACAAGAGACCCAGTACTTC
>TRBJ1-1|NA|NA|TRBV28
CASSFLTAMNTEAFF
TGTGCCAGCAGTTTCTTGACAGCAATGAACACTGAAGCTTTCTTT
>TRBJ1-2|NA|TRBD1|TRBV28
CASSHGTGEDNYGYTF
TGTGCCAGCAGTCATGGGACAGGGGAGGACAACTATGGCTACACCTTC
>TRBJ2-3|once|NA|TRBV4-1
CASSQGVVQGDTQYF
TGCGCCAGCAGCCAAGGGGTAGTTCAGGGAGATACGCAGTATTTT